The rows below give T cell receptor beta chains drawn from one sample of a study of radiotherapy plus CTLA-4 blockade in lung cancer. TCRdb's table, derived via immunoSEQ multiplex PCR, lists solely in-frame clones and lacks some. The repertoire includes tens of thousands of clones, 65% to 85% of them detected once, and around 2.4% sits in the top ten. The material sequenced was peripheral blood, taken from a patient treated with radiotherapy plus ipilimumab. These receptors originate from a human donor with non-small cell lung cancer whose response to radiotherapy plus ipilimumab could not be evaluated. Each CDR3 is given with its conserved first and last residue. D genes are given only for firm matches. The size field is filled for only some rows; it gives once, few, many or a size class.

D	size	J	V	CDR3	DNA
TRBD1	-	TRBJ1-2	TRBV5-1	CASSFGDRETYGYTF	TGCGCCAGCAGCTTTGGCGACAGGGAAACCTATGGCTACACCTTC
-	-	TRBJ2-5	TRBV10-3	CAIRTGTLYQETQYF	TGTGCCATCAGAACCGGGACATTGTACCAAGAGACCCAGTACTTC
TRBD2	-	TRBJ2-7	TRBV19	CASSGGALSYEQYF	TGTGCCAGTAGCGGGGGGGCTCTTTCCTACGAGCAGTACTTC
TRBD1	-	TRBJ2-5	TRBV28	CASSLLGGKETQYF	TGTGCCAGCAGTTTATTAGGGGGCAAAGAGACCCAGTACTTC
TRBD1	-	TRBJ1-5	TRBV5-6	CASSGGQGSNQPQHF	TGTGCCAGCAGCGGAGGACAGGGCAGCAATCAGCCCCAGCATTTT
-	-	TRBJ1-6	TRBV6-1	CASSELAGGPVSPLHF	TGTGCCAGCAGTGAATTAGCGGGGGGACCCGTTTCACCCCTCCACTTT
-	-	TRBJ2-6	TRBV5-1	CASSLPEAGANVLTF	TGCGCCAGCAGCTTACCCGAAGCGGGGGCCAACGTCCTGACTTTC
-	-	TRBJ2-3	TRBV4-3	CASSQGNRGAGDTQYF	TGCGCCAGCAGTCAGGGTAATCGCGGGGCGGGAGATACGCAGTATTTT
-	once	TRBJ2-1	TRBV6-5	CASSTDRSSYNEQFF	TGTGCCAGCAGCACCGACAGGAGCTCCTACAATGAGCAGTTCTTC
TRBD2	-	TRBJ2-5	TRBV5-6	CASSLRGLAGGETQYF	TGTGCCAGCAGCTTGAGGGGACTAGCGGGAGGGGAGACCCAGTACTTC
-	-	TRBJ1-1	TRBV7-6	CASSRGQYTEAFF	TGTGCCAGCAGCCGCGGACAGTACACTGAAGCTTTCTTT
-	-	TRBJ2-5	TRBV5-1	CASRTGPLVQETQYF	TGCGCCAGCAGAACGGGTCCACTGGTCCAAGAGACCCAGTACTTC
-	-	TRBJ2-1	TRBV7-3	CASSLYPRLTEQFF	TGTGCCAGCAGCTTATATCCTAGACTCACTGAGCAGTTCTTC
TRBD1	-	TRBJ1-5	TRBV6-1	CASSEASTLTGTSNQPQHF	TGTGCCAGCAGTGAAGCTTCCACCTTGACAGGGACTAGCAATCAGCCCCAGCATTTT
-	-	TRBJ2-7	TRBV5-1	CASSSLDRPAEQYF	TGCGCCAGCAGCTCCTTAGACAGGCCCGCTGAGCAGTACTTC
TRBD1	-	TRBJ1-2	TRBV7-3	CASSLGVTGDGYTF	TGTGCCAGCAGCTTGGGTGTTACAGGGGATGGCTACACCTTC
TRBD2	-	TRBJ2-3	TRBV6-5	CASSSTGTSGTDTQYF	TGTGCCAGCAGTTCAACCGGGACTAGCGGGACAGATACGCAGTATTTT
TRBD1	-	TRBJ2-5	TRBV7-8	CASSLRQGAWQETQYF	TGTGCCAGCAGCTTAAGACAGGGGGCTTGGCAAGAGACCCAGTACTTC
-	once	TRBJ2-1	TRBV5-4	CASSLETVTYNEQFF	TGTGCCAGCAGCTTGGAAACCGTGACATACAATGAGCAGTTCTTC
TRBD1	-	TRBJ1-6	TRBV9	CASSGRQGAESPLHF	TGTGCCAGCAGCGGTAGACAGGGGGCTGAATCACCCCTCCACTTT
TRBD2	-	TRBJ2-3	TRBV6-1	CASSGLAGGPGTQYF	TGTGCCAGCAGTGGACTAGCGGGAGGGCCGGGTACGCAGTATTTT
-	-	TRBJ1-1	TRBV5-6	CASSLGVSYYEAFF	TGTGCCAGCAGCTTGGGGGTCAGCTACTATGAAGCTTTCTTT
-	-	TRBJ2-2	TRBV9	CASSYLAPLNTGELFF	TGTGCCAGCAGCTACCTAGCCCCCCTGAACACCGGGGAGCTGTTTTTT
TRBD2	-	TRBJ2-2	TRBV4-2	CASSHSGGNTGELFF	TGTGCCAGCAGCCATAGCGGGGGGAACACCGGGGAGCTGTTTTTT
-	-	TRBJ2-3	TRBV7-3	CASSLKGTDTQYF	TGTGCCAGCAGCTTAAAGGGGACAGATACGCAGTATTTT
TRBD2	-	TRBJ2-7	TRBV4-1	CASSQDSSGNIYEQYF	TGCGCCAGCAGCCAAGACTCTAGCGGAAACATCTACGAGCAGTACTTC
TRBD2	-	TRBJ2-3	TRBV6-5	CASTPGGVGRQYF	TGTGCCAGCACCCCCGGGGGGGTTGGTAGGCAGTATTTT
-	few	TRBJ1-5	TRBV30	CAWSVQYNQPQHF	TGTGCCTGGAGTGTACAGTACAATCAGCCCCAGCATTTT
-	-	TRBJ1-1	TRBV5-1	CASSLVSNTEAFF	TGCGCCAGCAGCTTGGTATCGAACACTGAAGCTTTCTTT
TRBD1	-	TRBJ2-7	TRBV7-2	CASSLDPGGAIRQYF	TGTGCCAGCAGCTTAGATCCAGGGGGCGCAATACGGCAGTACTTC
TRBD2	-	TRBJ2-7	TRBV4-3	CASSPGLAMGRRLTYEQYF	TGCGCCAGCAGCCCGGGACTAGCGATGGGGAGGAGGTTAACCTACGAGCAGTACTTC
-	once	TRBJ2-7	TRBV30	CAWSIAAEQYF	TGTGCCTGGAGCATAGCGGCCGAGCAGTACTTC
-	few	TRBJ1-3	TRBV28	CASSSPQGPGNTIYF	TGTGCCAGCAGTTCCCCACAGGGCCCGGGAAACACCATATATTTT
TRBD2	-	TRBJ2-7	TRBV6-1	CASSSSGSSYEQYF	TGTGCCAGCAGTTCTAGCGGTAGCTCCTACGAGCAGTACTTC
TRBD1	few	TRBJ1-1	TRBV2	CAGGQEVNTEAFF	TGTGCCGGCGGACAGGAGGTTAACACTGAAGCTTTCTTT
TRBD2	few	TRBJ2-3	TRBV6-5	CAGGPGGSRTDTQYF	TGTGCCGGAGGACCGGGGGGGAGTCGCACAGATACGCAGTATTTT
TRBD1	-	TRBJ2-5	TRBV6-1	CASSWTGGSGETQYF	TGTGCCAGCAGTTGGACAGGGGGATCGGGAGAGACCCAGTACTTC
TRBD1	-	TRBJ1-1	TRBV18	CASSRRTGEAEAFF	TGTGCCAGCTCCCGAAGGACAGGGGAGGCTGAAGCTTTCTTT
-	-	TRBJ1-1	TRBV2	CANKPPGVGTEAFF	TGTGCCAACAAGCCTCCAGGCGTGGGCACTGAAGCTTTCTTT
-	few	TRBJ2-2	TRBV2	CASSSQGFAGELFF	TGTGCCAGCAGTTCACAGGGATTCGCCGGGGAGCTGTTTTTT
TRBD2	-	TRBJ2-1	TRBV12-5	CASGLFSGRTYNEQFF	TGTGCTAGTGGTTTGTTTAGCGGGAGGACCTACAATGAGCAGTTCTTC